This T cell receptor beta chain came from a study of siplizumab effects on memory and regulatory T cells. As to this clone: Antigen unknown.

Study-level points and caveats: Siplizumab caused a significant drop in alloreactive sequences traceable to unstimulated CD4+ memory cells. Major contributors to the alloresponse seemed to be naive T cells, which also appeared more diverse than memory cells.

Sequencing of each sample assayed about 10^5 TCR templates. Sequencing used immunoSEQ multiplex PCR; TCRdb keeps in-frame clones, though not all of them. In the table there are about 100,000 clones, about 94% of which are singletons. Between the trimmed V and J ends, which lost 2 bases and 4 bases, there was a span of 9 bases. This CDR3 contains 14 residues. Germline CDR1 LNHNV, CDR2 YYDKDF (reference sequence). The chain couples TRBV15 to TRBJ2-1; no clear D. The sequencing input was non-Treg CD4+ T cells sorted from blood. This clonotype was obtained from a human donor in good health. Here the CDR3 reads CATSRRTIYNEQFF. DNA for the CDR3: TGTGCCACCAGCAGACGGACGATTTACAATGAGCAGTTCTTC.